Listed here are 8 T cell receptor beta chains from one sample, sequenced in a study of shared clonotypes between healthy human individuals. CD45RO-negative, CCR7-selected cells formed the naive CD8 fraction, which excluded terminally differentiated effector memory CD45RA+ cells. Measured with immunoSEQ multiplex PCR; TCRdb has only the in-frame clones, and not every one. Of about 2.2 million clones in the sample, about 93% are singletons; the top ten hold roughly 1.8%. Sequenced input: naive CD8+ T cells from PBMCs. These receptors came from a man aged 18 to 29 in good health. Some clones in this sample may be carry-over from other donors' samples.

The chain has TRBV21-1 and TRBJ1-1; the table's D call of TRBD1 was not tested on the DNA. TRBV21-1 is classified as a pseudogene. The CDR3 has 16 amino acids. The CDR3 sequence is CASSKVDRGLNTEAFF. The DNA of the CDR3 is TGTGCCAGCAGCAAAGTGGACAGGGGCCTCAACACTGAAGCTTTCTTT.

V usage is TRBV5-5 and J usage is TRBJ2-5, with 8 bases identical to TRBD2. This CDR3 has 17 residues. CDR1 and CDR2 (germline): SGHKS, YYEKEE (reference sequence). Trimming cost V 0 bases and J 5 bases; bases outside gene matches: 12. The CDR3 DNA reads TGTGCCAGCAGCTTGGTCCTGGTCCGGACTAGCATCGAGACCCAGTACTTC. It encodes CASSLVLVRTSIETQYF.

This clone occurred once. The DNA for the CDR3 is TGTGCCAGCAGCTTGAGCAGGGTTACGAACTATGGCTACACCTTC. Its protein is CASSLSRVTNYGYTF. The rearrangement links TRBV5-5 to TRBJ1-2; weak D call: TRBD1 (5 bases). CDR1 and CDR2 from the germline V gene are SGHKS and YYEKEE (reference sequence). Trimming cost V 1 base and J 2 bases, with 12 bases left between them. The CDR3 covers 15 residues.

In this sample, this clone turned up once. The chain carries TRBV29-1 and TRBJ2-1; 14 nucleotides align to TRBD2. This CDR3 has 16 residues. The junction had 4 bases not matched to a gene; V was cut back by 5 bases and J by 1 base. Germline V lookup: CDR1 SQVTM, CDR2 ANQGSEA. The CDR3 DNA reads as TGCAGCGTTACCGGGACTAGCGGGAGATCCTACAATGAGCAGTTCTTC. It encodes CSVTGTSGRSYNEQFF.

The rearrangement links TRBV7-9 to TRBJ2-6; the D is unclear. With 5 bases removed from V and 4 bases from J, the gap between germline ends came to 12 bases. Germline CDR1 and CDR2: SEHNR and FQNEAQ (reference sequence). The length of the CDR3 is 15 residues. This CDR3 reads CASSTVSSGANVLTF. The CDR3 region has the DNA TGTGCCAGCAGCACCGTCAGTTCGGGGGCCAACGTCCTGACTTTC.

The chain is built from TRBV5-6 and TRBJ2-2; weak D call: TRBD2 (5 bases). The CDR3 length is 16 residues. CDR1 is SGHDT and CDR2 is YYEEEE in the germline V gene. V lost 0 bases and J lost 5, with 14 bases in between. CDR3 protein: CASSLGQRSGTGELFF. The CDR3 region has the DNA TGTGCCAGCAGCTTGGGGCAGCGGAGTGGAACCGGGGAGCTGTTTTTT.

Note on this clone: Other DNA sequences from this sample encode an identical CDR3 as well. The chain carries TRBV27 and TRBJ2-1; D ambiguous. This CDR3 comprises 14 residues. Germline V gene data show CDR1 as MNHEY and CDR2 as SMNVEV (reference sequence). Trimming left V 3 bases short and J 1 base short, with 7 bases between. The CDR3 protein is CASSLGPSYNEQFF. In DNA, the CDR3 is TGTGCCAGCAGTTTGGGTCCATCCTACAATGAGCAGTTCTTC.

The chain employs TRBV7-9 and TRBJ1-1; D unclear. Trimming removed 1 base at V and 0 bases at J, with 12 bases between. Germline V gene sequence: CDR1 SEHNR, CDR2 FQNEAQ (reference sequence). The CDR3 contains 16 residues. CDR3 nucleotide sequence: TGTGCCAGCAGCTTAGATTTCGGACGGATGAACACTGAAGCTTTCTTT. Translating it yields CASSLDFGRMNTEAFF.